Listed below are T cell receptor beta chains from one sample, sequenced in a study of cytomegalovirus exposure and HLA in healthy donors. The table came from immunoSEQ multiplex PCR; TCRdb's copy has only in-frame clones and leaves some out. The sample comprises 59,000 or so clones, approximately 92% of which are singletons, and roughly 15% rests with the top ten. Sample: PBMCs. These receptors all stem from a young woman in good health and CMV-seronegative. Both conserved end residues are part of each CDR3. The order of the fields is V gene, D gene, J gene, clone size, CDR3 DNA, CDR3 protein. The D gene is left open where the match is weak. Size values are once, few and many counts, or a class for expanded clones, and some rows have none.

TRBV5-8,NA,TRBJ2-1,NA,TGTGCCAGCAGCGGTAGACACAGAAGCTACAATGAGCAGTTCTTC,CASSGRHRSYNEQFF
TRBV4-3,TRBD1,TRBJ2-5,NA,TGCGCCAGCAGCCATTCGACAGGGGTAGTCCAAGAGACCCAGTACTTC,CASSHSTGVVQETQYF
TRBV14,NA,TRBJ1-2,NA,TGTGCCAGCAGCCAGCTGGGTGGGAGTGGCTACACCTTC,CASSQLGGSGYTF
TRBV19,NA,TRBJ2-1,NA,TGTGCCAGTAGTTCAGGGGGGAATGAGCAGTTCTTC,CASSSGGNEQFF
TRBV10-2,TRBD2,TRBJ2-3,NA,TGCGCCAGCTTGAATAGCGGGGGGGCTGCTGATACGCAGTATTTT,CASLNSGGAADTQYF
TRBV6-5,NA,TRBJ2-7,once,TGTGCCAGCAGCCCCCCGGGTGGGTACGAGCAGTACTTC,CASSPPGGYEQYF
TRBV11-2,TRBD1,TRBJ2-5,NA,TGTGCCAGCAGCAGGGGACAGGGCAGAGGAGAGACCCAGTACTTC,CASSRGQGRGETQYF
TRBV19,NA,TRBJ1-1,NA,TGTGGAAGTCGGGGGGTGCACTTGAACACTGAAGCTTTCTTT,CGSRGVHLNTEAFF
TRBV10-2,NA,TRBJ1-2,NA,TGCGCCAGCAGTGAGTCGGCCAGAACTGGCTACACCTTC,CASSESARTGYTF
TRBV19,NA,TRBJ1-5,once,TGTGCCAGTAGTATTAGCGGGCATAGCAATCAGCCCCAGCATTTT,CASSISGHSNQPQHF
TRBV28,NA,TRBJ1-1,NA,TGTGCCAGCAGGGGCCGGGGGTGGACTGAAGCTTTCTTT,CASRGRGWTEAFF
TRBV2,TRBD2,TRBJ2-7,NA,TGTGCCAGCAGAACCGGGACTAGCTCTATCGAGCAGTACTTC,CASRTGTSSIEQYF
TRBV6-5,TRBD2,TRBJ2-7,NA,TGTGCCAGCAGCCTGGGACTAGCGGGTTCGAAGCAGTACTTC,CASSLGLAGSKQYF
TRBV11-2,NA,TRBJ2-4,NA,TGTGCCAGCAGCTTAGGGGATAACAGAGGGAAAAACATTCAGTACTTC,CASSLGDNRGKNIQYF
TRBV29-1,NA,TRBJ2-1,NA,TGCAGCGGGACTGGGGTACTAGGGAACAATGAGCAGTTCTTC,CSGTGVLGNNEQFF
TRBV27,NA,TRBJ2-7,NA,TGTGCCAGCAGTTTAGGGGGGAGATATTACGAGCAGTACTTC,CASSLGGRYYEQYF